The clone carrying this TCR beta chain appeared a few times. The antigen remains unidentified. This sample was included in a study of cytomegalovirus exposure and HLA in healthy donors. Study findings and constraints: Common viral pathogens seemed, in a later analysis, to connect with several of the most significant clusters.

Primers included in the PCR were 60 Vbeta and 13 Jbeta primers. This table comes from immunoSEQ multiplex PCR, and its TCRdb copy is limited to in-frame clones, with some not included. This table holds some 67,000 clones, over 75% found once. The CDR3 loop spans 16 amino acids. Germline lookup yields CDR1 SGHDN and CDR2 FVKESK. V was trimmed by 4 bases and J by 0 bases, leaving 13 bases between them. The receptor's source is a man aged 35 to 55 in good health and CMV-seronegative. The genes are TRBV14 and TRBJ2-1; D is perhaps TRBD1 (6 bases). The sequenced sample was PBMCs. The CDR3 DNA reads TGTGCCAGCAGCCGCCAAACAGGGAGCTCCTACAATGAGCAGTTCTTC. This translates into CASSRQTGSSYNEQFF.